Each of the 12 T cell receptor beta chains below was sequenced from the same sample in a study of CD8 T cells in Susac syndrome. After extraction with the RNeasy kit, about 0.5 to 1 ug of the RNA was reverse transcribed using random hexamers. TCRdb processed the immunoSEQ multiplex PCR reads anew with MiXCR; each CDR3 protein has one entry. This table holds approximately 230,000 distinct CDR3 sequences, 93% found once. Input material: CD4+ T cells from PBMCs. The receptor source for this set is a human donor with multiple sclerosis.

The chain joins TRBV7-2 to TRBJ2-3; 9 nucleotides align to TRBD1. There are 15 residues in the CDR3. Looked up from germline, CDR1 is SGHTA and CDR2 is FQGNSA. The V segment lost 6 bases and the J segment 4 bases; nucleotides outside the gene matches: 8. CDR3 nucleotides: TGTGCCAGCAGTGTGGACAGGGGAAGTTCAGATACGCAGTATTTT. This gives the protein CASSVDRGSSDTQYF.

This clonotype was seen a handful of times. The CDR3 loop reads CASSLSTNYGYTF. CDR3 bases: TGTGCCAGCAGTCTCAGTACTAACTATGGCTACACCTTC. The chain joins TRBV28 to TRBJ1-2; D unclear. Germline V gene sequence: CDR1 MDHEN, CDR2 SYDVKM. Trimming cost V 5 bases and J 0 bases, with 7 bases left between them. The CDR3 runs to 13 residues.

CDR3: CASSQAGASSYNEQFF. The CDR3 coding sequence is TGTGCCAGCAGCCAAGCGGGGGCCAGCTCCTACAATGAGCAGTTCTTC. The chain joins TRBV14 to TRBJ2-1; TRBD1 or TRBD2 may be the D gene (6 bases each). This CDR3 contains 16 residues. The V end lost 1 base, the J end lost 0 bases, and 10 bases lay between the germline ends. The germline gives CDR1 SGHDN, CDR2 FVKESK.

Note on this clonotype: At one end the junction does not follow the germline gene, possibly because of a read error. The rearrangement links TRBV6-1 to TRBJ1-1; unclear D gene. This CDR3 spans 15 amino acids. Germline CDR1 and CDR2: MNHNS and SASEGT. The CDR3 sequence is CASSDALGGKGNRYF. The CDR3 region has the DNA TGTGCCAGCAGTGATGCCCTGGGAGGGAAAGGGAATAGGTACTTT.

The rearrangement links TRBV19 to TRBJ1-1; no clear D gene. The CDR3 spans 14 residues. Trimming cost V 2 bases and J 0 bases, with 7 bases left between them. Germline V lookup: CDR1 LNHDA, CDR2 SQIVND (reference sequence). CDR3 DNA: TGTGCCAGTAGTATAACAGAGATGAACACTGAAGCTTTCTTT. Translating it yields CASSITEMNTEAFF.

This sequence joins TRBV21-1 and TRBJ2-1; TRBD2 is the table's D call, not checked against the DNA. TRBV21-1 is termed a pseudogene. This CDR3 has 15 amino acids. The DNA of the CDR3 is TGTGCCAGCAGCAAAGGCGGCAGGGAGGGCTATGAGCAGTTCTTC. Protein: CASSKGGREGYEQFF.

The chain couples TRBV25-1 to TRBJ2-5; no reliable D call. The CDR3 spans 16 residues. V lost 2 bases and J lost 0, with 13 bases in between. Germline CDR1 and CDR2: MGHDK and SYGVNS. CDR3 protein: CASSEPKSPYQETQYF. The CDR3 coding sequence is TGTGCCAGCAGTGAACCCAAGTCCCCGTACCAAGAGACCCAGTACTTC.

The chain uses TRBV20-1 and TRBJ2-5, with unresolved D. The CDR3 consists of 14 residues. The germline V gene encodes CDR1 DFQATT and CDR2 SNEGSKA (reference sequence). V lost 0 bases, J lost 7 bases, and 15 bases lay in between. The CDR3 loop reads CSARDPAGPGTQYF. DNA for the CDR3: TGCAGTGCTAGAGATCCCGCAGGCCCAGGGACCCAGTACTTC.

The genes are TRBV6-1 and TRBJ2-2; 8 bases match TRBD2. CDR1 is MNHNS and CDR2 is SASEGT in the germline V gene. The ends lost 8 bases at V and 3 bases at J; junction bases unmatched: 14. This CDR3 contains 17 residues. The CDR3 region is CASHERGPSLHTGELFF. As DNA, the CDR3 is TGTGCCAGCCACGAGCGGGGGCCCAGCCTTCACACCGGGGAGCTGTTTTTT.

This clonotype was counted a few times. The genes are TRBV14 and TRBJ1-1, with no clear D. The V gene's germline CDR1 is SGHDN and CDR2 FVKESK. This CDR3 has 11 amino acids. Trimming removed 1 base from V and 6 bases from J, with 3 bases in between. In DNA, the CDR3 is TGTGCCAGCAGCCAAGGACCTGAAGCTTTCTTT. It is translated as CASSQGPEAFF.

This clonotype was recorded only once. The gene calls are TRBV7-9 and TRBJ1-1; unclear D gene. Germline V gene lookup returns CDR1 SEHNR and CDR2 FQNEAQ (reference sequence). This CDR3 is 13 amino acids long. The V and J ends lost 1 base and 3 bases respectively, with 6 bases between them. The CDR3, as DNA: TGTGCCAGCAGCTTAGTTGAGTACACTGAAGCTTTCTTT. Amino acid sequence: CASSLVEYTEAFF.

The V and J genes are TRBV19 and TRBJ2-4, with a tentative D call TRBD1 (6 bases). The CDR3 extends over 15 amino acids. The V end lost 5 bases, the J end lost 0 bases, and 11 bases lay between the germline ends. Germline V lookup: CDR1 LNHDA, CDR2 SQIVND (reference sequence). The CDR3 nucleotides are TGTGCCAGTAGTTCCCAGGGGTTAGCCAAAAACATTCAGTACTTC. Its translation is CASSSQGLAKNIQYF.